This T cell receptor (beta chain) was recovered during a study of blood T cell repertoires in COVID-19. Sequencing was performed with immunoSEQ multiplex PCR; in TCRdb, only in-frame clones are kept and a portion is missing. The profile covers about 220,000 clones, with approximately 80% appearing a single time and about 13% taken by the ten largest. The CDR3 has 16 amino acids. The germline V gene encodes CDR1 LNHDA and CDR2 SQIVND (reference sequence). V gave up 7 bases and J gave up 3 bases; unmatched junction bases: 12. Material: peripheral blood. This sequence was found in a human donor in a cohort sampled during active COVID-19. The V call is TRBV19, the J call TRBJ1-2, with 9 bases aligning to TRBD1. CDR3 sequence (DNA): TGTGCCAGTACCGAGACCGGGACAGGGTATTACTATGGCTACACCTTC. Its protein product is CASTETGTGYYYGYTF. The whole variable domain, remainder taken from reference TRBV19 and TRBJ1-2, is DGGITQSPKYLFRKEGQNVTLSCEQNLNHDAMYWYRQDPGQGLRLIYYSQIVNDFQKGDIAEGYSVSREKKESFPLTVTSAQKNPTAFYLCASTETGTGYYYGYTFGSGTRLTVV.